This TCR beta chain was observed in a study of blood T cell repertoires in COVID-19. The V gene lost 4 bases and the J gene lost 2 bases, with 22 bases spanning the gap. Germline V CDR1 and CDR2: MNHEY, SMNVEV (reference sequence). The length of the CDR3 is 18 residues. Sequencing was performed with immunoSEQ multiplex PCR; in TCRdb, only in-frame clones are kept and a portion is missing. The sample shows under 250,000 clones, approximately 82% of them seen only once. Material: peripheral blood. J is TRBJ2-3 and V is TRBV27; D gene uncertain. The sequence was collected from a woman in her sixties or seventies with active or convalescent COVID-19. The CDR3 spells CASSSVVVTPHLTDTQYF. The DNA for the CDR3 is TGTGCCAGCAGTTCGGTGGTGGTAACCCCTCATCTCACAGATACGCAGTATTTT.